Listed below are T cell receptor beta chains from one sample, sequenced in a study of molecular identifiers for immune sequencing clone quantification. In TCRdb, the PCR reads were re-called with MiXCR into one record per CDR3 protein. The sample records approximately 670,000 distinct CDR3 sequences, around 20% being singletons. Material for sequencing was naive CD8+ T cells from blood, with Jurkat cell RNA spiked in. All receptors come from a human donor in good health. Some libraries in this study had Jurkat cell RNA spiked in. Both conserved end residues are part of each CDR3. A D gene is named only where the DNA matches it firmly. Some rows mark clone size as missing; the rest say once, few, many or name a class of expanded clone.

size	D	V	J	CDR3	DNA
many	TRBD2	TRBV15	TRBJ2-3	CATSGNRRGGLLSFTDTQYF	TGTGCCACCAGCGGAAACCGGCGGGGGGGCCTATTGAGCTTCACAGATACGCAGTATTTT
many	TRBD2	TRBV7-9	TRBJ2-1	CASSLPRASGVDNEQFF	TGTGCCAGCAGCTTACCCAGGGCAAGCGGGGTAGACAATGAGCAGTTCTTC
few	TRBD2	TRBV11-2	TRBJ2-7	CASSSFTSGGPYSYEQYF	TGTGCCAGCAGCTCCTTCACTAGCGGGGGCCCCTACTCCTACGAGCAGTACTTC
few	TRBD2	TRBV13	TRBJ2-7	CASSAPTAGVYEQYF	TGTGCCAGCAGCGCCCCAACTGCGGGAGTTTACGAGCAGTACTTC
few	.	TRBV19	TRBJ2-2	CASSPAANTGELFF	TGTGCCAGTAGTCCGGCAGCGAACACCGGGGAGCTGTTTTTT
few	TRBD2	TRBV3-1	TRBJ2-1	CASSQPGGGADEQFF	TGTGCCAGCAGCCAACCGGGCGGGGGGGCCGATGAGCAGTTCTTC
many	.	TRBV9	TRBJ1-1	CASSVRPGTSPVGTEAFF	TGTGCCAGCAGCGTAAGGCCAGGGACATCTCCCGTGGGCACTGAAGCTTTCTTT
many	.	TRBV5-5	TRBJ2-7	CASSLAGGHSSYEQYF	TGTGCCAGCAGCTTGGCCGGGGGACACAGCTCCTACGAGCAGTACTTC
few	.	TRBV19	TRBJ2-5	CASSTDLWETQYF	TGTGCCAGTAGTACTGATCTCTGGGAGACCCAGTACTTC
.	TRBD1	TRBV24-1	TRBJ2-6	CATSDLRADRESGANVLTF	TGTGCCACCAGTGATTTGCGGGCGGACAGGGAATCTGGGGCCAACGTCCTGACTTTC
many	.	TRBV6-5	TRBJ1-6	CASSNTGFGSPLHF	TGTGCCAGCAGTAATACAGGGTTTGGTTCACCCCTCCACTTT
many	TRBD1	TRBV27	TRBJ1-2	CASSPLISGGSGYTF	TGTGCCAGCAGTCCCCTAATTTCAGGGGGCAGTGGCTACACCTTC
many	TRBD1	TRBV7-9	TRBJ1-5	CASSPGQGAIEPQHF	TGTGCCAGCAGCCCGGGACAGGGGGCGATTGAGCCCCAGCATTTT
many	.	TRBV14	TRBJ2-6	CASSQDYSRSSGANVLTF	TGTGCCAGCAGCCAAGACTACTCTCGGAGCTCTGGGGCCAACGTCCTGACTTTC
few	.	TRBV20-1	TRBJ2-7	CSARDYGGGPDEQYF	TGCAGTGCTAGAGATTATGGGGGGGGGCCGGACGAGCAGTACTTC
few	.	TRBV4-3	TRBJ2-7	CASSPSTAYEQYF	TGCGCCAGCAGCCCAAGTACCGCTTACGAGCAGTACTTC
many	TRBD1	TRBV5-1	TRBJ2-7	CASSLADRAAYEQYF	TGCGCCAGCAGCTTGGCGGACAGGGCGGCCTACGAGCAGTACTTC
many	.	TRBV7-9	TRBJ1-1	CASSPGQYTEAFF	TGTGCCAGCAGCCCCGGACAGTACACTGAAGCTTTCTTT
.	.	TRBV7-9	TRBJ1-2	CASSGQYGYTF	TGTGCCAGCAGCGGGCAGTATGGCTACACCTTC
.	.	TRBV9	TRBJ1-1	CASSGERGAAGTEAFF	TGTGCCAGCAGCGGCGAAAGGGGGGCAGCGGGCACTGAAGCTTTCTTT
many	TRBD1	TRBV27	TRBJ1-1	CASMERGPSYTTEAFF	TGTGCCAGCATGGAGAGGGGGCCCTCGTACACCACTGAAGCTTTCTTT
many	.	TRBV7-9	TRBJ2-2	CASSLARQGMTGELFF	TGTGCCAGCAGCTTAGCACGCCAGGGGATGACCGGGGAGCTGTTTTTT
many	.	TRBV9	TRBJ2-3	CASTKRESTLDTDTQYF	TGTGCCAGCACCAAGCGAGAATCTACTTTGGACACAGATACGCAGTATTTT
many	.	TRBV7-9	TRBJ1-3	CASEQNSGNTIYF	TGTGCCAGCGAACAAAACTCTGGAAACACCATATATTTT
many	.	TRBV27	TRBJ1-5	CASSLSGRGGQPQHF	TGTGCCAGCAGTTTATCAGGGAGGGGTGGCCAGCCCCAGCATTTT
many	TRBD2	TRBV4-3	TRBJ2-2	CASSQFQPTSGRTGELFF	TGCGCCAGCAGCCAATTCCAACCGACTAGCGGGAGAACCGGGGAGCTGTTTTTT
few	.	TRBV6-1	TRBJ2-7	CASSESPDRSYEQYF	TGTGCCAGCAGTGAATCACCGGACAGATCCTACGAGCAGTACTTC
few	TRBD2	TRBV4-3	TRBJ2-2	CASSQDELAGVVGGELFF	TGCGCCAGCAGCCAAGATGAACTAGCGGGAGTGGTTGGCGGGGAGCTGTTTTTT
.	TRBD2	TRBV10-2	TRBJ2-7	CASSDGLAGRSYEQYF	TGCGCCAGCAGTGATGGACTAGCGGGACGATCCTACGAGCAGTACTTC
many	TRBD1	TRBV5-4	TRBJ1-1	CASNYGQAEAFF	TGTGCCAGCAACTACGGACAGGCTGAAGCTTTCTTT
few	.	TRBV6-5	TRBJ2-7	CASSYGLYSYEQYF	TGTGCCAGCAGTTACGGGCTGTACTCCTACGAGCAGTACTTC
many	.	TRBV6-5	TRBJ2-3	CASQGGDWDTQYF	TGTGCCAGCCAGGGAGGCGATTGGGATACGCAGTATTTT
many	TRBD1	TRBV29-1	TRBJ2-7	CSVTTGVGYEQYF	TGCAGCGTGACTACAGGGGTGGGCTACGAGCAGTACTTC
few	.	TRBV11-2	TRBJ1-1	CASGTSTEAFF	TGTGCCAGCGGAACGAGCACTGAAGCTTTCTTT
many	.	TRBV10-2	TRBJ2-3	CASSPPGQPSTDTQYF	TGCGCCAGCAGCCCCCCGGGACAACCTAGCACAGATACGCAGTATTTT
.	TRBD2	TRBV20-1	TRBJ2-3	CSAHTSGVEDTQYF	TGCAGTGCTCACACTAGCGGGGTAGAAGATACGCAGTATTTT
.	.	TRBV27	TRBJ2-1	CASSPFSGSSYNEQFF	TGTGCCAGCAGTCCCTTTAGCGGAAGCTCCTACAATGAGCAGTTCTTC
many	TRBD2	TRBV7-9	TRBJ2-5	CASSFLSAGKQETQYF	TGTGCCAGCAGCTTTTTATCAGCGGGGAAGCAAGAGACCCAGTACTTC
many	.	TRBV28	TRBJ1-4	CASSPGLVQKLFF	TGTGCCAGTTCCCCGGGACTTGTCCAAAAACTGTTTTTT
many	TRBD2	TRBV28	TRBJ2-7	CASSPTSGRDEQYF	TGTGCCAGCAGTCCAACTAGCGGGAGGGACGAGCAGTACTTC
many	.	TRBV7-9	TRBJ2-3	CASKTAVYSTDTQYF	TGTGCCAGCAAAACAGCGGTATACAGCACAGATACGCAGTATTTT
few	TRBD1	TRBV11-1	TRBJ2-7	CASSPRGSGTGDYEQYF	TGTGCCAGCAGCCCAAGGGGGAGTGGGACAGGGGACTACGAGCAGTACTTC
many	.	TRBV12-3/TRBV12-4	TRBJ2-5	CASSPSGLARETQYF	TGTGCCAGCAGTCCCTCCGGGCTAGCGAGAGAGACCCAGTACTTC
many	TRBD2	TRBV28	TRBJ2-7	CASSIRLAGSAYEQYF	TGTGCCAGCAGTATCCGACTAGCGGGGTCAGCCTACGAGCAGTACTTC
many	TRBD1	TRBV2	TRBJ1-5	CASRQGNSNQPQHF	TGTGCCAGCAGACAGGGGAATAGCAATCAGCCCCAGCATTTT
many	.	TRBV7-2	TRBJ2-3	CASSSPLGVADTQYF	TGTGCCAGCAGCTCACCCCTTGGGGTGGCAGATACGCAGTATTTT
.	.	TRBV7-9	TRBJ2-1	CASSPISYNEQFF	TGTGCCAGCAGCCCGATCTCCTACAATGAGCAGTTCTTC
few	.	TRBV10-1	TRBJ2-1	CASRVFGDNVLLSYNEQFF	TGCGCCAGCAGAGTGTTCGGGGACAATGTTTTACTGTCCTACAATGAGCAGTTCTTC
.	.	TRBV27	TRBJ2-3	CASSLSASLRTQYF	TGTGCCAGCAGTTTATCTGCTAGCTTACGTACGCAGTATTTT
many	.	TRBV24-1	TRBJ2-4	CATSDLQVQYF	TGTGCCACCAGTGATCTCCAGGTTCAGTACTTC
many	.	TRBV7-9	TRBJ2-5	CASSLAEQLYFQETQYF	TGTGCCAGCAGCTTAGCCGAGCAGTTATACTTCCAAGAGACCCAGTACTTC